This TCR beta chain was obtained from a study of CD8 T cells in ankylosing spondylitis. General study findings and limits: Those disease-linked clones were CD8+; they were also relatively rare in peripheral blood. In synovial fluid and blood from reactive arthritis, some motif variants were previously reported.

There are 15 residues in the CDR3. Germline CDR1 is LGHDT and CDR2 is YNNKEL (reference sequence). With V trimmed by 5 bases and J by 9 bases, 7 bases remained unmatched. Regarding this clonotype: Its target is unknown.

One entry per CDR3 protein results from TCRdb running MiXCR on the 5' RACE reads. Among around 300,000 distinct CDR3 sequences listed, more than 9% were seen once. The sequence came from a female donor with ankylosing spondylitis or in good health (not recorded which). Sequencing was performed on blood, either unsorted or a sorted T cell fraction (not recorded which). This chain joins TRBV3-1 and TRBJ1-6; 10 bases line up with TRBD1. The CDR3 coding sequence is TGTGCCAGCAGCTACGGACAGGGGGTGGGTTCACCCCTCCACTTT. Amino acids: CASSYGQGVGSPLHF.